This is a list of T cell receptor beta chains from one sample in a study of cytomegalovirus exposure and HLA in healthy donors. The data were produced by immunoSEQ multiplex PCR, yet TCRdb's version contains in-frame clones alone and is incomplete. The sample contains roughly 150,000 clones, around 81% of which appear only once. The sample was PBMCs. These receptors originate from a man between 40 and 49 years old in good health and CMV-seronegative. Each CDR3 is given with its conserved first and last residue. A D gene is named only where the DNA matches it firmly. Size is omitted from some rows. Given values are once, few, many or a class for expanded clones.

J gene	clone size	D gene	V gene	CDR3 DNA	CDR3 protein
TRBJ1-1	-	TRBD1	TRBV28	TGTGCCAGCAGTCCACCCCTCGGCACAGGGGGCGTGTTAGGTTGGGAAGCTTTCTTT	CASSPPLGTGGVLGWEAFF
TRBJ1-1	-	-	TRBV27	TGTGCCAGCAGTTGGGGCAGGGTTGCCACTGAAGCTTTCTTT	CASSWGRVATEAFF
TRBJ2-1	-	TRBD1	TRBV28	TGTGCCAGCACCCCTCCTGACAACAGGGGGCGAAATGAGCAGTTCTTC	CASTPPDNRGRNEQFF
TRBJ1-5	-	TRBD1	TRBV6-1	TGTGCCAGCAGTGAATGGGGGACAGGGGGCAATCAGCCCCAGCATTTT	CASSEWGTGGNQPQHF
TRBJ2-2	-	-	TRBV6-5	TGTGCCAGCAGCCTACAGGGGGGGATCGGGGAGCTGTTTTTT	CASSLQGGIGELFF
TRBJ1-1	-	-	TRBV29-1	TGCAGCTTACAGGGTCTCTTTGCGAACACTGAAGCTTTCTTT	CSLQGLFANTEAFF
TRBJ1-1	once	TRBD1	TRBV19	TGTGCCAGTAGTATCACAGGGGGCCGGATGAACACTGAAGCTTTCTTT	CASSITGGRMNTEAFF
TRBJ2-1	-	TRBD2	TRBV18	TGTGCCAGCTCACCCGGGACTAGCTACAATGAGCAGTTCTTC	CASSPGTSYNEQFF
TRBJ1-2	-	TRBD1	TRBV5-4	TGTGCCAGCAGCTTAAAAAAGACAGGGGACTATGGCTACACCTTC	CASSLKKTGDYGYTF
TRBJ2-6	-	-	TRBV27	TGTGCCAGCAGTTGGCAGGGAAGCTCTGGGGCCAACGTCCTGACTTTC	CASSWQGSSGANVLTF